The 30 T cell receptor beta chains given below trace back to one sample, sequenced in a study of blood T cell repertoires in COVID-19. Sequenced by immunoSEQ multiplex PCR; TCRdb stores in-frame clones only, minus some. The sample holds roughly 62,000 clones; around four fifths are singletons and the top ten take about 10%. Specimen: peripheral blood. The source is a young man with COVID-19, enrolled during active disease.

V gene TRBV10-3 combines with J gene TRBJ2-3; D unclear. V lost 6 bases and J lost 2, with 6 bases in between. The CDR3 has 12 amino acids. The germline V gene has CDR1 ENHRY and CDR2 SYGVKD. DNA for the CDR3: TGTGCCATCAGAGCCAACACAGATACGCAGTATTTT. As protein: CAIRANTDTQYF.

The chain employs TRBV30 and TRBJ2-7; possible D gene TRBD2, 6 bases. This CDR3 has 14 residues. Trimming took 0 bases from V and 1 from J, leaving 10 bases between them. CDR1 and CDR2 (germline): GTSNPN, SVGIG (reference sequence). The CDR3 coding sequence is TGTGCCTGGAGTGTACTTGGGGGGTCCTACGAGCAGTACTTC. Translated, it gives CAWSVLGGSYEQYF.

The CDR3, as DNA: TGTGCCAGCAGCGAGACTAGCTCGAACACCGGGGAGCTGTTTTTT. Its protein is CASSETSSNTGELFF. The chain uses TRBV9 and TRBJ2-2; 7 nucleotides align to TRBD2. J lost 0 bases, V lost 3 bases, and 2 bases had no gene match. The CDR3 contains 15 residues. The germline gives CDR1 SGDLS, CDR2 YYNGEE.

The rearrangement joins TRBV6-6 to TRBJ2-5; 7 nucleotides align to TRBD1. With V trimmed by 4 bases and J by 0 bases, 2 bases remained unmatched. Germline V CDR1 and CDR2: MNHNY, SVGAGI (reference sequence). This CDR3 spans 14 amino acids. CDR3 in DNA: TGTGCCAGCAGTTCGACAGGGAACCAAGAGACCCAGTACTTC. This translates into CASSSTGNQETQYF.

In DNA form, the CDR3 reads TGTGCCAGCAGCCGGCCGGGACAGGGGTTCTATGGCTACACCTTC. It specifies CASSRPGQGFYGYTF. The chain couples TRBV7-2 to TRBJ1-2, with 10 positions matching TRBD1. Germline V gives CDR1 SGHTA, CDR2 FQGNSA. The length of the CDR3 is 15 residues. The V gene end was trimmed by 5 bases and the J gene end by 4 bases; junction bases not matched to a gene: 7.

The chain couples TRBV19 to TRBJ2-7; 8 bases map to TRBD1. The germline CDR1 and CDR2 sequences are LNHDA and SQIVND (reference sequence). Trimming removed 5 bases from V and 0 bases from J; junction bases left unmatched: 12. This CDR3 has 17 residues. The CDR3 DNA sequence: TGTGCCAGTAGTCCTAGACAGGGGTCATCGAGCTCCTACGAGCAGTACTTC. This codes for CASSPRQGSSSSYEQYF.

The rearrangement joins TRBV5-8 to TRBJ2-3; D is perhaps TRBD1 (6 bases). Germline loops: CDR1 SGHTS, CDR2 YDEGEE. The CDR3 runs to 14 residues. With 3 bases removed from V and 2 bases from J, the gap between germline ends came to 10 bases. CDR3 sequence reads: CASSYGQYTDTQYF. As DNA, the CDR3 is TGTGCCAGCAGCTACGGACAGTACACAGATACGCAGTATTTT.

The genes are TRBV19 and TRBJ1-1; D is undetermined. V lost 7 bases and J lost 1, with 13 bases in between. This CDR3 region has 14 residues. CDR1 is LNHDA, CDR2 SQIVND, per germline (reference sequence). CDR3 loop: CASTLLSKNTEAFF. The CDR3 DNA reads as TGTGCCAGTACCCTACTTAGCAAGAACACTGAAGCTTTCTTT.

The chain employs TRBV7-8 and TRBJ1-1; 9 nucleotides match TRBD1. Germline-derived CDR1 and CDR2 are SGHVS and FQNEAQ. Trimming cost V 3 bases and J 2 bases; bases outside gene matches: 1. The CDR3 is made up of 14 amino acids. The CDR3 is CASSLGQGNTEAFF. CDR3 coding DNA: TGTGCCAGCAGCTTGGGACAGGGAAACACTGAAGCTTTCTTT.

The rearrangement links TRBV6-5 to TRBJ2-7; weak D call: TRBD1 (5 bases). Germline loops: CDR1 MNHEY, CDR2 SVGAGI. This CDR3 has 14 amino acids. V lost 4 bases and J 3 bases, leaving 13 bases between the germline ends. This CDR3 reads CASSFQGMVYEQYF. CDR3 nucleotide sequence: TGTGCCAGCAGTTTCCAGGGTATGGTCTACGAGCAGTACTTC.

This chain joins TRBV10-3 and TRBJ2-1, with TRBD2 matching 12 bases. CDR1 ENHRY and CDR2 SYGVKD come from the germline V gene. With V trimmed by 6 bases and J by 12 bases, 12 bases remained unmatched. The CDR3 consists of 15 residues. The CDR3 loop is CAISQGLAGTVGQFF. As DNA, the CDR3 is TGTGCCATCAGCCAGGGACTAGCGGGTACCGTCGGGCAGTTCTTC.

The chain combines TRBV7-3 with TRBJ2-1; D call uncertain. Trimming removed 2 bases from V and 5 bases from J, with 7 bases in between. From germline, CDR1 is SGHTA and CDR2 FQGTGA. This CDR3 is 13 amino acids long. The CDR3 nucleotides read TGTGCCAGCAGCTTATCCAGAAACAATGAGCAGTTCTTC. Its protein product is CASSLSRNNEQFF.

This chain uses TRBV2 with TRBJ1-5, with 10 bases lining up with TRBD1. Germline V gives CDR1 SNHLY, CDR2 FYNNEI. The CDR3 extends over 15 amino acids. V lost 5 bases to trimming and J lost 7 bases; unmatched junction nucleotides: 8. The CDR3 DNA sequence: TGTGCCAGCAGTATAGAGGGACAGGGGACCCAGCCCCAGCATTTT. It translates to CASSIEGQGTQPQHF.

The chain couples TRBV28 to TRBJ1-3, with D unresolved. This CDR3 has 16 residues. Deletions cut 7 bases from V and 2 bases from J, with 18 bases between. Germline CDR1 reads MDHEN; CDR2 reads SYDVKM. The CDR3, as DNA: TGTGCCAGCAACCCCCTTAAGACAAGGACTGGAAACACCATATATTTT. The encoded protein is CASNPLKTRTGNTIYF.

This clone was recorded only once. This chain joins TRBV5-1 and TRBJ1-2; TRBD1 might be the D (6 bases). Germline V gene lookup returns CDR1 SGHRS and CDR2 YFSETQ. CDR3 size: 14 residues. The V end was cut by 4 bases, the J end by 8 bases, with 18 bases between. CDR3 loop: CASSPDSSLGGYTF. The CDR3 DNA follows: TGCGCCAGCAGCCCGGACAGCTCCCTGGGCGGCTACACCTTC. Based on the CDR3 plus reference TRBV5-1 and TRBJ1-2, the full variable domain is KAGVTQTPRYLIKTRGQQVTLSCSPISGHRSVSWYQQTPGQGLQFLFEYFSETQRNKGNFPGRFSGRQFSNSRSEMNVSTLELGDSALYLCASSPDSSLGGYTFGSGTRLTVV.

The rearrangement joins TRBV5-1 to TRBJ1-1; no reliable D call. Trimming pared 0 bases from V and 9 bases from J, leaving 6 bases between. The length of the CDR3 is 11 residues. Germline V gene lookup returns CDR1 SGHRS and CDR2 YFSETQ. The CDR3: CASSLDSQAFF. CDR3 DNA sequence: TGCGCCAGCAGCTTGGACAGCCAAGCTTTCTTT.

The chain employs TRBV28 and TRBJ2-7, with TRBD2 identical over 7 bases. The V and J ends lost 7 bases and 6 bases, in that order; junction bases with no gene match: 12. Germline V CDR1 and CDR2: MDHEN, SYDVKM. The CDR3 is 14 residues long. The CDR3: CASMGPRENGEQYF. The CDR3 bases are TGTGCCAGCATGGGGCCGCGGGAGAATGGCGAGCAGTACTTC.

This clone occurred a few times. The CDR3 nucleotides read TGCGCCAGCAGCCAAGTCGACAGGAATGAAAAACTGTTTTTT. Translating gives CASSQVDRNEKLFF. The genes are TRBV4-3 and TRBJ1-4; maybe TRBD1 (6 bases). V was cut by 1 base and J by 5 bases, with 8 bases left in between. This CDR3 is built from 14 residues. Germline values: CDR1 LGHNA, CDR2 YSLEER.

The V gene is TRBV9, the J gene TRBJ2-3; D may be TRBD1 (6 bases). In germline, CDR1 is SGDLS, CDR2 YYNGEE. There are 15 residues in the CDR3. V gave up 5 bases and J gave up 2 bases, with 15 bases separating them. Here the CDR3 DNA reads TGTGCCAGCAGTACAAGGGGGTCCTTCACAGATACGCAGTATTTT. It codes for CASSTRGSFTDTQYF.

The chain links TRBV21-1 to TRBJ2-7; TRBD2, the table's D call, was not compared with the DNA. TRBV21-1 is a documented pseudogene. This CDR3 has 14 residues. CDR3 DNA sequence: TGTGCCACCAGTTGGCCAGGGACTGTTTACGAGCAGTACTTC. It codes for CATSWPGTVYEQYF.

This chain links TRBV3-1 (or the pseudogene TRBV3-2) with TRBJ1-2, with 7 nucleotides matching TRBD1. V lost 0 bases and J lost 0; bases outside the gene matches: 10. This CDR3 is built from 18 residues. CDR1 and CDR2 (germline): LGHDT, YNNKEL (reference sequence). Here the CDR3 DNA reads TGTGCCAGCAGCCAAGATCGTGATGGGACAGCAACTAACTATGGCTACACCTTC. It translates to CASSQDRDGTATNYGYTF.

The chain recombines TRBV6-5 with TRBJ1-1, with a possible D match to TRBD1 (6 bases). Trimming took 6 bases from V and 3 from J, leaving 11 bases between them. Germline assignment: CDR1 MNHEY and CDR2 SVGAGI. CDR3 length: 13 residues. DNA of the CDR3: TGTGCCAGCAGAAAACAGGGTGACACTGAAGCTTTCTTT. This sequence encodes CASRKQGDTEAFF.

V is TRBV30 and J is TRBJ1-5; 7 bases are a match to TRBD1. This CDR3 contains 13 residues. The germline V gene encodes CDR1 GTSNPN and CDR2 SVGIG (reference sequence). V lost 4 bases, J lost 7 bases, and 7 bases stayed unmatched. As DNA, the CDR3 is TGTGCCTGGAACGACAGGGTAGACCAGCCCCAGCATTTT. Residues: CAWNDRVDQPQHF.

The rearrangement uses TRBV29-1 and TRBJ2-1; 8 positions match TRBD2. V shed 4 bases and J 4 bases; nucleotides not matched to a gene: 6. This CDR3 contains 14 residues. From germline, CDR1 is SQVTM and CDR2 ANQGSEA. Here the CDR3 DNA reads TGCAGCGTTGTGGCTAGCGGGTTATACAATGAGCAGTTCTTC. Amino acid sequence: CSVVASGLYNEQFF.

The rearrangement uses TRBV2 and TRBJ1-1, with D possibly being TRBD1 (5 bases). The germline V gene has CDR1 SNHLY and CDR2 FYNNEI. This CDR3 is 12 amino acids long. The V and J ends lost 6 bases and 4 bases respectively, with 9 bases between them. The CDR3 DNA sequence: TGTGCCAGCAGGGGGCAGGGCACTGAAGCTTTCTTT. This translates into CASRGQGTEAFF. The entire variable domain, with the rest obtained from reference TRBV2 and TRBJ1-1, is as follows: EPEVTQTPSHQVTQMGQEVILRCVPISNHLYFYWYRQILGQKVEFLVSFYNNEISEKSEIFDDQFSVERPDGSNFTLKIRSTKLEDSAMYFCASRGQGTEAFFGQGTRLTVV.

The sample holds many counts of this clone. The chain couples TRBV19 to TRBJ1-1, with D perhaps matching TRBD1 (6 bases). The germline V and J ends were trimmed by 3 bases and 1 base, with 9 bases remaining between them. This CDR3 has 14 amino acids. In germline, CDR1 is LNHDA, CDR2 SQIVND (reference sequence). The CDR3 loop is CASSILQGNTEAFF. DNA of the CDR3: TGTGCCAGTAGTATTTTACAGGGGAACACTGAAGCTTTCTTT. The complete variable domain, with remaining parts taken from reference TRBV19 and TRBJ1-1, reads DGGITQSPKYLFRKEGQNVTLSCEQNLNHDAMYWYRQDPGQGLRLIYYSQIVNDFQKGDIAEGYSVSREKKESFPLTVTSAQKNPTAFYLCASSILQGNTEAFFGQGTRLTVV.

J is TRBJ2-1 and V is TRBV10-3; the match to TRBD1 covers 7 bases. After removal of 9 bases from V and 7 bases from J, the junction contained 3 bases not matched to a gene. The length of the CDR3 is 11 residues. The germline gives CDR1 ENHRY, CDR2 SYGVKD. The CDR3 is CAIYRGNEQFF. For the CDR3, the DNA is TGTGCCATTTACAGGGGAAATGAGCAGTTCTTC.

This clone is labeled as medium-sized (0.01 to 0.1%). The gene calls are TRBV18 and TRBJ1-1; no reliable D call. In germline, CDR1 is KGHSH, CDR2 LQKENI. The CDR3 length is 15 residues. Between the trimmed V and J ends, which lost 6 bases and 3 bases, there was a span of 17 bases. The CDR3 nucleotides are TGTGCCAGCTCCCAACCACTAGGTTCGGACACTGAAGCTTTCTTT. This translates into CASSQPLGSDTEAFF.

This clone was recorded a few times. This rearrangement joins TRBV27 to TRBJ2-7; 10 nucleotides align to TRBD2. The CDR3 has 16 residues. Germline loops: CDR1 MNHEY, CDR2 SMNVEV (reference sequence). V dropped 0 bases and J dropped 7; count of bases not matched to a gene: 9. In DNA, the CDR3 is TGTGCCAGCAGTTTATCGATCTCTAGCGGGAGAATGGAGCAGTACTTC. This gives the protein CASSLSISSGRMEQYF.

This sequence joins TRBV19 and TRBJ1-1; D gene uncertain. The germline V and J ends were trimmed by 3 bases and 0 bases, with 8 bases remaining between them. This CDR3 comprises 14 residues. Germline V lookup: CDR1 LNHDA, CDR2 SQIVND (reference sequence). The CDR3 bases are TGTGCCAGTAGTATCCTGAGTGTGAACACTGAAGCTTTCTTT. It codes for CASSILSVNTEAFF.